The 26 T cell receptor beta chains listed next were all sequenced from one sample in a study of cytotoxic CD8 clonotypes in ibrutinib-treated CLL. Repertoires were generated with immunoSEQ multiplex PCR, while TCRdb's copy carries only in-frame clones and drops some. The sample records roughly 220,000 clones, roughly 79% being singletons. The sequenced sample was PBMCs, obtained after 12 months of ibrutinib treatment. These receptors were taken from a human donor with chronic lymphocytic leukemia.

The chain carries TRBV6-6 and TRBJ2-1, with TRBD2 matching 11 bases. Germline loops: CDR1 MNHNY, CDR2 SVGAGI (reference sequence). The CDR3 length is 14 residues. The J segment lost 9 bases and the V segment lost 5 bases, leaving 6 bases of the junction unmatched. CDR3 bases: TGTGCCAGCAGTACCGGGACTAGCGGAATTGAGCAGTTCTTC. It encodes CASSTGTSGIEQFF.

The rearrangement links TRBV5-1 to TRBJ1-3; D is uncertain. This CDR3 spans 13 amino acids. Deletions cut 7 bases from V and 4 bases from J, with 12 bases between. CDR1 is SGHRS, CDR2 YFSETQ, per germline. CDR3 DNA: TGCGCCAGCGGCTGGGATGTCGGAAACACCATATATTTT. Encoded protein: CASGWDVGNTIYF.

The chain recombines TRBV11-3 with TRBJ2-7, with TRBD1 as a possible D gene (5 bases). V shed 1 base and J shed 6 bases, with 25 bases lying between them. This CDR3 contains 18 residues. Germline V gene data show CDR1 as SGHNT and CDR2 as YENEEA. As DNA, the CDR3 is TGTGCCAGCAGCTTAGGAGGACACTCCCGAGGCCCCCTAGGCGAGCAGTACTTC. It translates to CASSLGGHSRGPLGEQYF.

This clone was counted once. The chain combines TRBV25-1 with TRBJ2-1; 10 nucleotides align to TRBD1. Germline V gives CDR1 MGHDK, CDR2 SYGVNS. The V and J ends lost 1 base and 7 bases, in that order; junction bases with no gene match: 10. The CDR3 spans 17 residues. In nucleotides, the CDR3 is TGTGCCAGCAGTGAATCCTCGCCGGGACAGGGGAGGAATGAGCAGTTCTTC. Translating it yields CASSESSPGQGRNEQFF.

This chain uses TRBV5-1 with TRBJ2-1; 7 bases line up with TRBD1. Germline loops: CDR1 SGHRS, CDR2 YFSETQ. The V segment lost 0 bases and the J segment 9 bases; nucleotides outside the gene matches: 6. This CDR3 comprises 14 residues. The CDR3 spells CASSLAGGQAEQFF. The CDR3 DNA reads as TGCGCCAGCAGCTTGGCCGGAGGACAGGCTGAGCAGTTCTTC.

The chain employs TRBV27 and TRBJ2-1, with TRBD2 matching 14 bases. This CDR3 has 15 amino acids. Per the germline V gene, CDR1 is MNHEY and CDR2 is SMNVEV (reference sequence). After removal of 5 bases from V and 7 bases from J, the junction contained 4 bases not matched to a gene. The CDR3 DNA reads as TGTGCCAGCAGTCCAAGGACTAGCGGGAGGAATGAGCAGTTCTTC. Translation gives CASSPRTSGRNEQFF.

The chain recombines TRBV18 with TRBJ2-5, with 7 bases aligning to TRBD1. Per the germline V gene, CDR1 is KGHSH and CDR2 is LQKENI. The junction had 7 bases not matched to a gene; V was cut back by 4 bases and J by 5 bases. The CDR3 sequence is 14 residues long. The CDR3 region is CASSLRGLLETQYF. The CDR3 bases are TGTGCCAGCTCACTGAGGGGGCTCCTGGAGACCCAGTACTTC.

V usage is TRBV5-1 and J usage is TRBJ2-3; D unclear. The CDR3 covers 14 residues. Germline V CDR1 and CDR2: SGHRS, YFSETQ. The ends were cut back, 3 bases at V and 6 bases at J, with 14 bases in the middle. CDR3 loop: CASSWTQVGDTQYF. The DNA for the CDR3 is TGCGCCAGCAGCTGGACCCAGGTTGGGGATACGCAGTATTTT.

This chain connects TRBV6-5 to TRBJ2-1, with 8 bases that match TRBD2. Per germline, CDR1 MNHEY and CDR2 SVGAGI. With V trimmed by 0 bases and J by 9 bases, 10 bases remained unmatched. CDR3 length: 16 amino acids. CDR3 in amino acids: CASSYSNRGGRSEQFF. As DNA, the CDR3 is TGTGCCAGCAGTTACTCGAATCGGGGGGGCCGCAGTGAGCAGTTCTTC.

CDR3 in amino acids: CASSSSGGSTDTQYF. The CDR3 bases are TGTGCCAGCAGCTCCAGCGGGGGCAGCACAGATACGCAGTATTTT. The chain employs TRBV7-9 and TRBJ2-3, with 8 bases fitting TRBD2. Looked up from germline, CDR1 is SEHNR and CDR2 is FQNEAQ (reference sequence). This CDR3 comprises 15 residues. The J segment lost 0 bases and the V segment lost 4 bases, leaving 3 bases of the junction unmatched. Looking up the rest from reference TRBV7-9 and TRBJ2-3 gives the full variable domain: DTGVSQNPRHKITKRGQNVTFRCDPISEHNRLYWYRQTLGQGPEFLTYFQNEAQLEKSRLLSDRFSAERPKGSFSTLEIQRTEQGDSAMYLCASSSSGGSTDTQYFGPGTRLTVL.

This chain joins TRBV28 and TRBJ2-7; D is undetermined. Germline-derived CDR1 and CDR2 are MDHEN and SYDVKM. The CDR3 is 14 residues long. V shed 6 bases and J shed 5 bases, with 17 bases lying between them. Here the CDR3 reads CASSRLARVHEQYF. The CDR3 DNA follows: TGTGCCAGCAGCCGGTTAGCCAGAGTCCACGAGCAGTACTTC.

This chain joins TRBV9 and TRBJ1-3; D uncertain. V dropped 1 base and J dropped 0 bases, with 14 bases sitting between them. The CDR3 is 17 amino acids. Germline lookup yields CDR1 SGDLS and CDR2 YYNGEE. CDR3 sequence reads: CASSVMSLDLSGNTIYF. The CDR3 DNA reads TGTGCCAGCAGCGTAATGAGCCTGGACCTCTCTGGAAACACCATATATTTT.

V is TRBV6-1 and J is TRBJ1-5; D might be TRBD1 (6 bases). This CDR3 region has 14 residues. Germline V gene data show CDR1 as MNHNS and CDR2 as SASEGT. Deletions cut 2 bases from V and 10 bases from J, with 15 bases between. CDR3 sequence: CASSESGGDKPQHF. The CDR3 bases are TGTGCCAGCAGTGAATCGGGGGGGGACAAACCCCAGCATTTT.

The V call is TRBV2, the J call TRBJ1-3, with D maybe TRBD1 (6 bases). CDR3 length: 14 amino acids. CDR1 is SNHLY and CDR2 is FYNNEI in the germline V gene. Trimming left V 5 bases short and J 2 bases short, with 10 bases between. CDR3 protein: CASSMQGTGNTIYF. The DNA for the CDR3 is TGTGCCAGCAGTATGCAGGGGACTGGAAACACCATATATTTT.

This clone was recorded a few times. The genes are TRBV30 and TRBJ1-1; maybe TRBD1 (6 bases). The V gene's germline CDR1 is GTSNPN and CDR2 SVGIG (reference sequence). CDR3 length: 14 residues. Trimming left V 5 bases short and J 0 bases short, with 13 bases between. In DNA, the CDR3 is TGTGCCTGGCAAACAGGGAACATGAACACTGAAGCTTTCTTT. This translates into CAWQTGNMNTEAFF.

This clone was recorded once. The chain combines TRBV6-1 with TRBJ2-1; unclear D gene. CDR3 length: 13 amino acids. Germline loops: CDR1 MNHNS, CDR2 SASEGT. The V gene lost 8 bases and the J gene lost 0 bases, with 8 bases spanning the gap. The CDR3 DNA is TGTGCCAGCCTAGACCACTCCTACAATGAGCAGTTCTTC. Translation: CASLDHSYNEQFF.

The V call is TRBV6-5, the J call TRBJ1-5, with TRBD1 matching 9 bases. V gave up 5 bases and J gave up 6 bases; unmatched junction bases: 5. CDR3 size: 14 residues. Looked up from germline, CDR1 is MNHEY and CDR2 is SVGAGI. CDR3 residues: CASSKGQGTQPQHF. The CDR3 nucleotides read TGTGCCAGCAGTAAGGGACAGGGAACTCAGCCCCAGCATTTT.

This clone was recorded only once. The same CDR3 can be traced to other DNA sequences in this sample. CDR3 nucleotides: TGTGCCAGCAGTTTACAATTCAATCAGCCCCAGCATTTT. It encodes CASSLQFNQPQHF. This chain uses TRBV28 with TRBJ1-5; no clear D. Trimming cost V 2 bases and J 3 bases, with 5 bases left between them. Per the germline V gene, CDR1 is MDHEN and CDR2 is SYDVKM. The CDR3 totals 13 residues.

The rearrangement uses TRBV5-1 and TRBJ2-3, with no clear D. Germline loops: CDR1 SGHRS, CDR2 YFSETQ. The CDR3 is 14 amino acids. Trimming stripped 2 bases from V and 2 bases from J, with 9 bases between. The CDR3, as DNA: TGCGCCAGCAGCTTTGGAGTGACCACAGATACGCAGTATTTT. This encodes CASSFGVTTDTQYF.

This rearrangement joins TRBV6-5 to TRBJ1-5; D is unclear. The germline V gene has CDR1 MNHEY and CDR2 SVGAGI. This CDR3 contains 14 residues. The CDR3 DNA reads TGTGCTACTGTCGGGCCTTATAGCAATCAGCCCCAGCATTTT. Translation: CATVGPYSNQPQHF.

This chain connects TRBV7-9 to TRBJ2-3, with 9 bases fitting TRBD1. J gave up 0 bases and V 4 bases, and 2 bases lay outside the gene matches. This CDR3 has 15 amino acids. Germline V CDR1 and CDR2: SEHNR, FQNEAQ (reference sequence). As DNA, the CDR3 is TGTGCCAGCAGCTCGGACAGGGGAAGCACAGATACGCAGTATTTT. Translation gives CASSSDRGSTDTQYF.

This chain links TRBV7-3 with TRBJ2-7; no reliable D call. Trimming left V 5 bases short and J 5 bases short, with 10 bases between. This CDR3 has 12 residues. In germline, CDR1 is SGHTA, CDR2 FQGTGA. CDR3 coding DNA: TGTGCCAGCAGCGCGAACGGTCACGAGCAGTACTTC. It translates to CASSANGHEQYF. Complete variable domain (other parts from reference TRBV7-3 and TRBJ2-7): GAGVSQTPSNKVTEKGKYVELRCDPISGHTALYWYRQSLGQGPEFLIYFQGTGAADDSGLPNDRFFAVRPEGSVSTLKIQRTERGDSAVYLCASSANGHEQYFGPGTRLTVT.

The rearrangement uses TRBV7-9 and TRBJ1-2, with 7 bases lining up with TRBD1. Germline V CDR1 and CDR2: SEHNR, FQNEAQ (reference sequence). This CDR3 spans 14 amino acids. J was trimmed by 0 bases and V by 5 bases; bases with no gene match: 3. CDR3 loop: CASSTGDTNYGYTF. CDR3 bases: TGTGCCAGCAGCACAGGGGATACTAACTATGGCTACACCTTC.

This clone has more than one count but fewer than ten. The rearrangement links TRBV27 to TRBJ1-2; no clear D gene. Trimming left V 0 bases short and J 8 bases short, with 10 bases between. The CDR3 runs to 13 residues. The V gene's germline CDR1 is MNHEY and CDR2 SMNVEV (reference sequence). The CDR3 sequence is CASSLSLGSGYTF. The CDR3 DNA is TGTGCCAGCAGTTTATCATTGGGTTCCGGCTACACCTTC.

The chain is built from TRBV27 and TRBJ2-3; 9 nucleotides agree with TRBD2. The CDR3 is 14 residues long. Germline V gene data show CDR1 as MNHEY and CDR2 as SMNVEV (reference sequence). V trimming: 5 bases; J trimming: 7 bases; junction bases outside the gene matches: 7. The CDR3 nucleotides are TGTGCCAGCAGTCCAGGGACTAGCCACAATACGCAGTATTTT. Its protein product is CASSPGTSHNTQYF.

The rearrangement uses TRBV27 and TRBJ1-6, with 9 bases fitting TRBD1. The J segment lost 9 bases and the V segment lost 6 bases, leaving 6 bases of the junction unmatched. Germline V CDR1 and CDR2: MNHEY, SMNVEV (reference sequence). This CDR3 has 14 residues. CDR3 sequence reads: CASSKQGAGSPLHF. The CDR3, as DNA: TGTGCCAGCAGCAAACAGGGGGCGGGTTCACCCCTCCACTTT.